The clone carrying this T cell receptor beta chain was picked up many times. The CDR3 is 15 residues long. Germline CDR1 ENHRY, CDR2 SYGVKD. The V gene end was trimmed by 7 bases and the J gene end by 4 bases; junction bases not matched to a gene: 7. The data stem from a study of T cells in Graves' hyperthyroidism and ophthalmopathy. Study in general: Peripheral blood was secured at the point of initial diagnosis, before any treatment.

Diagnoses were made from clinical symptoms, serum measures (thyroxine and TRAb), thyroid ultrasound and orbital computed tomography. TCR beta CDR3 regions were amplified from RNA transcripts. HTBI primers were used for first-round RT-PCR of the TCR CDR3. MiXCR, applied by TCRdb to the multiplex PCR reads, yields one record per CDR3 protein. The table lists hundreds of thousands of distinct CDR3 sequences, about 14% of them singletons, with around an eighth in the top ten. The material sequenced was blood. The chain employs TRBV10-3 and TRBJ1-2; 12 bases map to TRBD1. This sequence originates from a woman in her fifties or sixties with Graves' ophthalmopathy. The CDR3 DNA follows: TGTGCCATCAACGAGGGGACAGGGGGCGTCTATGGCTACACCTTC. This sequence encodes CAINEGTGGVYGYTF.